Sequencing of this TCR beta chain was carried out in a study of identical twins. Whole-study results and caveats: Fewer insertions characterized abundant cord blood beta clonotypes, whereas memory repertoires showed none. Those out-of-frame alpha sequences shared by twins showed an excess of low generation probability.

Note on this clonotype: Its antigen is unknown.

TCRdb reprocessed the 5' RACE reads via MiXCR and lists one record per CDR3 protein. The data contain approximately 240,000 distinct CDR3 sequences, roughly an eighth of them singletons. The receptor comes from a woman under 30 in good health. Specimen: memory (CD45RO+) T cells sorted from blood.

CDR3 bases: TGTGCCAGCAGTTTTTCTGACAGGGGGATTTACGAGCAGTACTTC. Amino acids: CASSFSDRGIYEQYF. This rearrangement joins TRBV11-1 to TRBJ2-7; 9 bases line up with TRBD1. V was pared by 6 bases and J by 4 bases, with 10 bases of the junction left unmatched. Germline lookup yields CDR1 SGHAT and CDR2 FQDESV (reference sequence). This CDR3 has 15 amino acids.